The clone carrying this T cell receptor beta chain was observed many times. The CDR3 runs 12 residues. Trimming removed 4 bases from V and 2 bases from J, with 8 bases in between. Germline V gene sequence: CDR1 SQVTM, CDR2 ANQGSEA. TCRdb processed the 5' RACE reads anew with MiXCR; each CDR3 protein has one entry. The sample consists of a few hundred thousand distinct CDR3 sequences, 11% of them appearing once. This sample was taken from a study of T cells after yellow fever vaccination. This TCR derives from a man aged 18-30 years who received the YFV17D yellow fever vaccine. This specimen was PBMCs, taken on the day of the first yellow fever vaccination. The chain joins TRBV29-1 to TRBJ2-5, with a tentative D call TRBD2 (5 bases). The CDR3 here is CSVVGSQETQYF. As DNA, the CDR3 is TGCAGCGTTGTGGGGAGTCAAGAGACCCAGTACTTC.